A selection of T cell receptor beta chains follows, all from one sample in a study of a mutant IDH1 vaccine in newly diagnosed glioma. This table comes from immunoSEQ multiplex PCR, and its TCRdb copy is limited to in-frame clones, with some not included. Found here are fewer than 45,000 clones, roughly nine tenths of them singletons; the top ten hold around 1.5%. The antigens for these receptors are not known. The specimen comprised PBMCs, sampled from a glioma patient whose treatment included an IDH1 peptide vaccine. Receptors were obtained from a man aged 40-50 years with glioma. Both conserved end residues are part of each CDR3. Fields, in order: CDR3 length, V gene, clone size, J gene, D gene, CDR3 protein, CDR3 DNA. The D gene is left open where the match is weak. Clone size is given for some rows only: seen once, a few or many times, or a class if the clone is expanded.

len: 10
v_gene: TRBV12-5
abundance: -
j_gene: TRBJ2-4
d_gene: -
CDR3aa: CASGLGRGHF
CDR3nt: TGTGCTAGTGGTTTGGGGAGGGGGCACTTC

len: 11
v_gene: TRBV27
abundance: once
j_gene: TRBJ2-1
d_gene: TRBD2
CDR3aa: CASGWASGGFF
CDR3nt: TGTGCCAGCGGCTGGGCGAGCGGGGGATTCTTC

len: 15
v_gene: TRBV28
abundance: -
j_gene: TRBJ1-4
d_gene: TRBD1
CDR3aa: CASSRDPDRVAKLFF
CDR3nt: TGTGCCAGCAGTCGAGACCCGGACAGGGTAGCAAAACTGTTTTTT

len: 14
v_gene: TRBV6-4
abundance: -
j_gene: TRBJ1-2
d_gene: -
CDR3aa: CATSNGQANYGYTF
CDR3nt: TGTGCCACCTCAAATGGGCAAGCTAACTATGGCTACACCTTC

len: 14
v_gene: TRBV5-1
abundance: -
j_gene: TRBJ1-2
d_gene: TRBD1
CDR3aa: CASSLEGQGAGYTF
CDR3nt: TGCGCCAGCAGCTTGGAGGGACAGGGGGCTGGCTACACCTTC

len: 17
v_gene: TRBV15
abundance: -
j_gene: TRBJ1-6
d_gene: -
CDR3aa: CATSRGGEFSYNSPLHF
CDR3nt: TGTGCCACCAGCAGAGGGGGGGAGTTCTCCTATAATTCACCCCTCCACTTT

len: 15
v_gene: TRBV6-1
abundance: -
j_gene: TRBJ1-5
d_gene: -
CDR3aa: CASSQGEAGNQPQHF
CDR3nt: TGTGCCAGCAGCCAAGGGGAGGCAGGCAATCAGCCCCAGCATTTT

len: 17
v_gene: TRBV19
abundance: -
j_gene: TRBJ2-6
d_gene: -
CDR3aa: CASSSRQAYSGANVLTF
CDR3nt: TGTGCCAGTAGTTCCCGACAGGCGTACTCTGGGGCCAACGTCCTGACTTTC

len: 16
v_gene: TRBV7-8
abundance: -
j_gene: TRBJ2-7
d_gene: -
CDR3aa: CASSLGKGRIAYEQYF
CDR3nt: TGTGCCAGCAGCTTAGGAAAGGGGAGAATCGCCTACGAGCAGTACTTC

len: 14
v_gene: TRBV27
abundance: -
j_gene: TRBJ1-2
d_gene: -
CDR3aa: CASSAGGGGKGYTF
CDR3nt: TGTGCCAGCAGCGCCGGGGGTGGGGGCAAGGGCTACACCTTC

len: 14
v_gene: TRBV5-8
abundance: -
j_gene: TRBJ1-1
d_gene: -
CDR3aa: CASRLRTGNTEAFF
CDR3nt: TGTGCCAGCAGGTTGAGGACGGGGAACACTGAAGCTTTCTTT

len: 17
v_gene: TRBV27
abundance: -
j_gene: TRBJ2-7
d_gene: -
CDR3aa: CASSPSRGEESSYEQYF
CDR3nt: TGTGCCAGCAGTCCCTCCAGAGGGGAGGAATCCTCCTACGAGCAGTACTTC

len: 12
v_gene: TRBV5-1
abundance: -
j_gene: TRBJ1-3
d_gene: -
CDR3aa: CASSRGGNTIYF
CDR3nt: TGCGCCAGCAGCCGCGGGGGGAACACCATATATTTT

len: 14
v_gene: TRBV9
abundance: -
j_gene: TRBJ2-2
d_gene: TRBD1
CDR3aa: CASSSDRATGELFF
CDR3nt: TGTGCCAGCAGCTCGGACAGGGCCACCGGGGAGCTGTTTTTT

len: 19
v_gene: TRBV4-1
abundance: once
j_gene: TRBJ2-1
d_gene: TRBD2
CDR3aa: CASSQEGLAGAPSYNEQFF
CDR3nt: TGCGCCAGCAGCCAAGAAGGACTAGCGGGAGCCCCCTCCTACAATGAGCAGTTCTTC

len: 14
v_gene: TRBV15
abundance: -
j_gene: TRBJ2-5
d_gene: -
CDR3aa: CATSGQKYQETQYF
CDR3nt: TGTGCCACCAGCGGACAGAAGTACCAAGAGACCCAGTACTTC

len: 13
v_gene: TRBV30
abundance: -
j_gene: TRBJ2-3
d_gene: TRBD2
CDR3aa: CAWTSGVPDTQYF
CDR3nt: TGTGCCTGGACTAGCGGGGTCCCTGATACGCAGTATTTT

len: 14
v_gene: TRBV9
abundance: once
j_gene: TRBJ1-5
d_gene: -
CDR3aa: CASSVEGLNQPQHF
CDR3nt: TGTGCCAGCAGCGTAGAAGGCCTCAATCAGCCCCAGCATTTT

len: 15
v_gene: TRBV7-9
abundance: -
j_gene: TRBJ1-5
d_gene: -
CDR3aa: CASSLEGLSNQPQHF
CDR3nt: TGTGCCAGCAGCTTGGAGGGGTTGAGCAATCAGCCCCAGCATTTT

len: 17
v_gene: TRBV19
abundance: -
j_gene: TRBJ1-1
d_gene: TRBD1
CDR3aa: CASRRPGQGMMNTEAFF
CDR3nt: TGTGCCAGTCGTCGTCCGGGACAGGGGATGATGAACACTGAAGCTTTCTTT

len: 13
v_gene: TRBV27
abundance: -
j_gene: TRBJ2-1
d_gene: -
CDR3aa: CASSLSRTNEQFF
CDR3nt: TGTGCCAGCAGTTTATCCAGAACCAATGAGCAGTTCTTC

len: 14
v_gene: TRBV11-2
abundance: -
j_gene: TRBJ1-2
d_gene: -
CDR3aa: CASSPLGLNYGYTF
CDR3nt: TGTGCCAGCAGCCCCTTAGGGCTTAACTATGGCTACACCTTC

len: 15
v_gene: TRBV6-5
abundance: -
j_gene: TRBJ2-5
d_gene: TRBD2
CDR3aa: CASSYWGGIQETQYF
CDR3nt: TGTGCCAGCAGTTACTGGGGGGGGATCCAAGAGACCCAGTACTTC

len: 15
v_gene: TRBV7-9
abundance: -
j_gene: TRBJ2-2
d_gene: -
CDR3aa: CASRAGELFTGELFF
CDR3nt: TGTGCCAGCAGGGCAGGGGAGTTGTTCACCGGGGAGCTGTTTTTT

len: 11
v_gene: TRBV5-1
abundance: -
j_gene: TRBJ2-5
d_gene: -
CDR3aa: CASSFQETQYF
CDR3nt: TGCGCCAGCAGCTTCCAAGAGACCCAGTACTTC

len: 14
v_gene: TRBV2
abundance: -
j_gene: TRBJ2-7
d_gene: -
CDR3aa: CASSDGPNRHEQYF
CDR3nt: TGTGCCAGCAGCGATGGACCTAACCGCCACGAGCAGTACTTC

len: 16
v_gene: TRBV25-1
abundance: -
j_gene: TRBJ1-3
d_gene: -
CDR3aa: CASSGYRFASGNTIYF
CDR3nt: TGTGCCAGCAGTGGATACAGATTCGCCTCTGGAAACACCATATATTTT

len: 14
v_gene: TRBV2
abundance: -
j_gene: TRBJ1-2
d_gene: -
CDR3aa: CASRADGENYGYTF
CDR3nt: TGTGCCAGCAGGGCGGACGGGGAGAACTATGGCTACACCTTC

len: 11
v_gene: TRBV10-1
abundance: -
j_gene: TRBJ1-4
d_gene: -
CDR3aa: CAPGAGEKLFF
CDR3nt: TGCGCCCCGGGGGCTGGTGAAAAACTGTTTTTT

len: 18
v_gene: TRBV7-9
abundance: -
j_gene: TRBJ2-5
d_gene: TRBD1
CDR3aa: CASAYPGTGGFSGETQYF
CDR3nt: TGTGCCAGCGCTTACCCCGGGACAGGGGGATTCTCCGGAGAGACCCAGTACTTC

len: 16
v_gene: TRBV10-3
abundance: -
j_gene: TRBJ2-5
d_gene: -
CDR3aa: CAISPNSGRAQGTQYF
CDR3nt: TGTGCCATCAGCCCAAATAGCGGAAGGGCCCAAGGGACCCAGTACTTC

len: 19
v_gene: TRBV4-1
abundance: -
j_gene: TRBJ2-3
d_gene: TRBD1
CDR3aa: CASSQSDTRGTDSTDTQYF
CDR3nt: TGCGCCAGCAGCCAGTCCGACACCAGAGGGACAGACAGCACAGATACGCAGTATTTT

len: 12
v_gene: TRBV10-2
abundance: few
j_gene: TRBJ1-5
d_gene: -
CDR3aa: CASSERGQPQHF
CDR3nt: TGCGCCAGCAGTGAGAGAGGTCAGCCCCAGCATTTT

len: 16
v_gene: TRBV9
abundance: once
j_gene: TRBJ2-1
d_gene: TRBD2
CDR3aa: CASTPSGRPSYNEQFF
CDR3nt: TGTGCCAGCACACCTAGCGGGCGTCCTTCCTACAATGAGCAGTTCTTC

len: 13
v_gene: TRBV19
abundance: -
j_gene: TRBJ1-5
d_gene: -
CDR3aa: CASCWDSNQPQHF
CDR3nt: TGTGCCAGTTGTTGGGATAGCAATCAGCCCCAGCATTTT

len: 15
v_gene: TRBV5-1
abundance: -
j_gene: TRBJ2-2
d_gene: -
CDR3aa: CASSLIASNTGELFF
CDR3nt: TGCGCCAGCAGCTTGATAGCTAGTAACACCGGGGAGCTGTTTTTT

len: 14
v_gene: TRBV18
abundance: -
j_gene: TRBJ1-4
d_gene: TRBD1
CDR3aa: CASSPQGAAEKLFF
CDR3nt: TGTGCCAGCTCACCTCAGGGGGCCGCCGAAAAACTGTTTTTT

len: 14
v_gene: TRBV29-1
abundance: -
j_gene: TRBJ1-1
d_gene: TRBD1
CDR3aa: CSAERGDRPTEAFF
CDR3nt: TGCAGCGCTGAAAGGGGGGACAGGCCCACTGAAGCTTTCTTT

len: 14
v_gene: TRBV5-4
abundance: -
j_gene: TRBJ2-4
d_gene: -
CDR3aa: CASSTPTSKNIQYF
CDR3nt: TGTGCCAGCAGCACCCCCACTAGCAAAAACATTCAGTACTTC

len: 15
v_gene: TRBV15
abundance: -
j_gene: TRBJ1-4
d_gene: -
CDR3aa: CATSGRTAGGEKLFF
CDR3nt: TGTGCCACCAGCGGTCGGACAGCGGGGGGTGAAAAACTGTTTTTT

len: 15
v_gene: TRBV6-6
abundance: once
j_gene: TRBJ1-5
d_gene: -
CDR3aa: CASSPNIDSNQPQHF
CDR3nt: TGTGCCAGCAGTCCCAACATAGATAGCAATCAGCCCCAGCATTTT

len: 15
v_gene: TRBV28
abundance: -
j_gene: TRBJ1-2
d_gene: -
CDR3aa: CASSPLGHLYYGYTF
CDR3nt: TGTGCCAGCAGCCCCCTGGGGCACCTGTACTATGGCTACACCTTC

len: 14
v_gene: TRBV5-1
abundance: few
j_gene: TRBJ2-5
d_gene: -
CDR3aa: CASSFSGTQETQYF
CDR3nt: TGCGCCAGCAGCTTCTCCGGTACACAAGAGACCCAGTACTTC

len: 15
v_gene: TRBV28
abundance: -
j_gene: TRBJ1-6
d_gene: -
CDR3aa: CASSLSGSRGSPLHF
CDR3nt: TGTGCCAGCAGTTTATCAGGCTCCAGGGGTTCACCCCTCCACTTT

len: 15
v_gene: TRBV5-4
abundance: once
j_gene: TRBJ2-1
d_gene: TRBD2
CDR3aa: CASSLEAGAYNEQFF
CDR3nt: TGTGCCAGCAGCTTGGAGGCGGGGGCCTACAATGAGCAGTTCTTC

len: 16
v_gene: TRBV9
abundance: -
j_gene: TRBJ1-4
d_gene: TRBD1
CDR3aa: CASSPNPGQSNEKLFF
CDR3nt: TGTGCCAGCAGCCCCAACCCGGGACAGTCGAATGAAAAACTGTTTTTT

len: 13
v_gene: TRBV10-3
abundance: -
j_gene: TRBJ2-1
d_gene: -
CDR3aa: CAISGRDYNEQFF
CDR3nt: TGTGCCATCAGTGGTCGAGATTACAATGAGCAGTTCTTC

len: 14
v_gene: TRBV10-3
abundance: -
j_gene: TRBJ2-5
d_gene: -
CDR3aa: CAISYNGGGETQYF
CDR3nt: TGTGCCATCAGTTACAACGGGGGCGGGGAGACCCAGTACTTC

len: 15
v_gene: TRBV6-6
abundance: -
j_gene: TRBJ1-1
d_gene: -
CDR3aa: CASRIPDRPNTEAFF
CDR3nt: TGTGCCAGCAGAATTCCAGACAGGCCGAACACTGAAGCTTTCTTT

len: 14
v_gene: TRBV4-1
abundance: -
j_gene: TRBJ2-5
d_gene: -
CDR3aa: CASSSRLGQETQYF
CDR3nt: TGCGCCAGCAGCTCTAGACTTGGACAAGAGACCCAGTACTTC

len: 12
v_gene: TRBV28
abundance: -
j_gene: TRBJ1-2
d_gene: -
CDR3aa: CASSPWAGGYTF
CDR3nt: TGTGCCAGCAGTCCCTGGGCAGGTGGCTACACCTTC

len: 13
v_gene: TRBV5-4
abundance: -
j_gene: TRBJ1-2
d_gene: -
CDR3aa: CASSLGQGNGYTF
CDR3nt: TGTGCCAGCAGCTTGGGGCAGGGTAACGGCTACACCTTC

len: 17
v_gene: TRBV5-1
abundance: -
j_gene: TRBJ1-6
d_gene: -
CDR3aa: CASSLRGIGSYNSPLHF
CDR3nt: TGCGCCAGCAGTTTGCGCGGGATCGGCTCCTATAATTCACCCCTCCACTTT

len: 18
v_gene: TRBV13
abundance: few
j_gene: TRBJ2-2
d_gene: TRBD1
CDR3aa: CASSRYTTGGKETGELFF
CDR3nt: TGTGCCAGCAGCAGATATACGACAGGGGGCAAAGAAACCGGGGAGCTGTTTTTT